Detailed here is one T cell receptor beta chain. The germline V gene has CDR1 WNHNN and CDR2 SYGVQD (reference sequence). The V end lost 4 bases, the J end lost 4 bases, and 16 bases lay between the germline ends. CDR3 length equals 15 residues. This entry is derived from a study of radiation and T cells in renal cell carcinoma. The time point here: blood 2 weeks post-SBRT. Specified treatment: 15 Gy SBRT to primary tumor, nephrectomy 4 weeks later. Clear cell pathology was present in this patient's renal cell carcinoma. The assay was immunoSEQ multiplex PCR, and TCRdb's table has in-frame clones only and misses some. The table has about 65,000 clones, around three quarters seen once.

This clonotype originated in a man aged 55 to 70 with renal cell carcinoma. The chain uses TRBV10-1 and TRBJ1-1; weak D call: TRBD1 (6 bases). The sequenced sample was blood, obtained from a patient whose treatment included radiotherapy and nephrectomy. CDR3: CASSVFRGLGTEAFF. The CDR3 DNA is TGCGCCAGCAGTGTGTTCCGGGGGCTGGGCACTGAAGCTTTCTTT.